This T cell receptor beta chain was identified during a study of T cells expressing NK-cell markers. As for the study in general: Repertoires of TCR beta were obtained from T cells sorted as CD3+CD56+NKG2C+, CD3+CD56+NKG2C- and CD3+CD56-NKG2C+.

Germline V gives CDR1 MNHEY, CDR2 SVGAGI. The CDR3 extends over 17 amino acids. As to this clonotype: The antigen is unknown.

Study results and caveats: NKG2C+ dominant clonotypes from over five donors made up roughly 1.0-7.5% of CD8+ T cells. The HCMV specificity of the expanded NKG2C+ T cell clones stayed unresolved.

5'RACE template switching with UMIs produced the TCR beta cDNA. Reanalyzing the 5' RACE reads, TCRdb keeps one entry per CDR3 protein, without DNA. The table lists roughly 160,000 distinct CDR3 sequences. The sequence came from a man aged 18-70 years in good health. Sequences were obtained from blood T cells: a sorted CD56 or NKG2C T cell subset, CD4+ or CD8+ T cells, or bulk PBMC T cells (not recorded which). J is TRBJ2-2 and V is TRBV6-5; TCRdb outputs TRBD1, but without DNA this stays unchecked. CDR3 region: CASSYQGQYFNTGELFF.